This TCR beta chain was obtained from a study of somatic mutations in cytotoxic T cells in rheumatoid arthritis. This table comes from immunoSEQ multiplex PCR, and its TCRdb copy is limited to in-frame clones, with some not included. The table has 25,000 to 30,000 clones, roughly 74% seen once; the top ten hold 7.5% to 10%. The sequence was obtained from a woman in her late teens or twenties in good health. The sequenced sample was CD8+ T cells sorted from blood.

For the CDR3, the DNA is TGTGCCAGCAGCAGACTAGCGCTCCAAGAGACCCAGTACTTC. Translation gives CASSRLALQETQYF. J is TRBJ2-5 and V is TRBV5-8; 8 bases fit TRBD2. With 4 bases clipped from V and 1 base from J, the junction kept 3 bases outside the gene matches. CDR1 SGHTS and CDR2 YDEGEE come from the germline V gene. The length of the CDR3 is 14 residues. The whole variable domain, filled in from reference TRBV5-8 and TRBJ2-5, reads EAGVTQSPTHLIKTRGQQATLRCSPISGHTSVYWYQQALGLGLQFLLWYDEGEERNRGNFPPRFSGRQFPNYSSELNVNALELEDSALYLCASSRLALQETQYFGPGTRLLVL.